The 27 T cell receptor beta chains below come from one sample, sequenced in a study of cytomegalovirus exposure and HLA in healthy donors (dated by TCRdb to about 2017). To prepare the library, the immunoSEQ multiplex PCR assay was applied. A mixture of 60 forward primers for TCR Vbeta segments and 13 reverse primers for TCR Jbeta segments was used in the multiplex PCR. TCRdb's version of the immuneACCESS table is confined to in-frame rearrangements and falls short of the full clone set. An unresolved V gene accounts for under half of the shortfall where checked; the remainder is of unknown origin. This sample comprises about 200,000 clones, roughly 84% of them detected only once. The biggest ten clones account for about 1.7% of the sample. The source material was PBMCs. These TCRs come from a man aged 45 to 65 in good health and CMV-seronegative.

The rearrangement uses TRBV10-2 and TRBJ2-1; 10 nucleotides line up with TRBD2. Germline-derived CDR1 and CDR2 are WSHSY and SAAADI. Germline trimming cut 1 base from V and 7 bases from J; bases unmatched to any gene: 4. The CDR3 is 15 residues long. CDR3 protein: CASSELASGRNEQFF. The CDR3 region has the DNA TGCGCCAGCAGTGAGTTGGCTAGCGGGAGAAATGAGCAGTTCTTC.

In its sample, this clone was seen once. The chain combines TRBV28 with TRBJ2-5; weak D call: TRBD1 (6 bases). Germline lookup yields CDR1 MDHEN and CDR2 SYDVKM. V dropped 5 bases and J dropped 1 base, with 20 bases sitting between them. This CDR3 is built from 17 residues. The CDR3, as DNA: TGTGCCAGCAGTCCCAATAGGGGACAACATGGCCAAGAGACCCAGTACTTC. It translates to CASSPNRGQHGQETQYF.

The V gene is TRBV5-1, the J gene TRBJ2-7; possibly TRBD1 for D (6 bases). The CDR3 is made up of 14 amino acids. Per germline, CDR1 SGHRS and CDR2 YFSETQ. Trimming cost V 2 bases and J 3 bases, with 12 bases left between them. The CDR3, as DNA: TGCGCCAGCAGCTTCACCGGGACAAACTACGAGCAGTACTTC. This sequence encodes CASSFTGTNYEQYF.

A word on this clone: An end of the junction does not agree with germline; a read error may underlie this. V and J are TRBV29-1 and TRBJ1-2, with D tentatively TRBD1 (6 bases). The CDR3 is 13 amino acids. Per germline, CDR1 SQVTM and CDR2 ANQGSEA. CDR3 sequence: CSVVSAGQKTVFF. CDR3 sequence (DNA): TGCAGCGTTGTTTCTGCTGGACAGAAGACGGTGTTCTTC. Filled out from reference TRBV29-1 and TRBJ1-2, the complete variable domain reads SAVISQKPSRDICQRGTSLTIQCQVDSQVTMMFWYRQQPGQSLTLIATANQGSEATYESGFVIDKFPISRPNLTFSTLTVSNMSPEDSSIYLCSVVSAGQKTVFFGSGTRLTVV.

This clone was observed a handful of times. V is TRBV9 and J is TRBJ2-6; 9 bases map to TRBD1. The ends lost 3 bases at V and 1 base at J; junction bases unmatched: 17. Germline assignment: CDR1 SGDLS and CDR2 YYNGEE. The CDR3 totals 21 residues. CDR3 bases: TGTGCCAGCAGCGCCTGGATGACACCGGGACAGGGTGGATCTGGGGCCAACGTCCTGACTTTC. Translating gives CASSAWMTPGQGGSGANVLTF.

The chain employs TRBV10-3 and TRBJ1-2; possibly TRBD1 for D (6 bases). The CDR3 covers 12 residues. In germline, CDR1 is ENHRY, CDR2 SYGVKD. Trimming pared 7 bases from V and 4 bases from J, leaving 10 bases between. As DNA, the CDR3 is TGTGCCATCAATGGACAGCCCTATGGCTACACCTTC. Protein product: CAINGQPYGYTF.

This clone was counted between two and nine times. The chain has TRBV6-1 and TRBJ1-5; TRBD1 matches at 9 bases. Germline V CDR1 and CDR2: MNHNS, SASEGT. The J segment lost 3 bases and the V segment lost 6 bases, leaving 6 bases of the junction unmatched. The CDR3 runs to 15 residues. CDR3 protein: CASSPDRGNNQPQHF. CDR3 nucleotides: TGTGCCAGCAGCCCGGACAGGGGAAACAATCAGCCCCAGCATTTT.

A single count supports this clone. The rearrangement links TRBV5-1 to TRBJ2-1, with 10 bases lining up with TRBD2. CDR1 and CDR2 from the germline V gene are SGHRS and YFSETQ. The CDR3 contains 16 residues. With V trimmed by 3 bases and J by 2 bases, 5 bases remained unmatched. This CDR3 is CASSSTAGGPYNEQFF. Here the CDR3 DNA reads TGCGCCAGCAGCTCAACAGCGGGAGGGCCCTACAATGAGCAGTTCTTC. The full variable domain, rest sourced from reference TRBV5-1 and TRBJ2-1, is KAGVTQTPRYLIKTRGQQVTLSCSPISGHRSVSWYQQTPGQGLQFLFEYFSETQRNKGNFPGRFSGRQFSNSRSEMNVSTLELGDSALYLCASSSTAGGPYNEQFFGPGTRLTVL.

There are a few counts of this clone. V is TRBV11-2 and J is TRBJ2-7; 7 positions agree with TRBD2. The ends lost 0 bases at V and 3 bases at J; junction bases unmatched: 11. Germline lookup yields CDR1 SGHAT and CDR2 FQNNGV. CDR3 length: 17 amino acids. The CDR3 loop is CASSLEGGKGQFYEQYF. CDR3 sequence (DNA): TGTGCCAGCAGCTTAGAGGGGGGGAAGGGGCAGTTCTACGAGCAGTACTTC.

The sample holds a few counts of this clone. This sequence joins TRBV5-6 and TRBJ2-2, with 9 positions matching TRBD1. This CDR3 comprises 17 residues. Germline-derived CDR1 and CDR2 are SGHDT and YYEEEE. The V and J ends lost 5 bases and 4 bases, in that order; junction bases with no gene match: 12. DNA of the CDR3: TGTGCCAGCAGTCGGGAACAGGGGGCCGGAGGCACCGGGGAGCTGTTTTTT. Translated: CASSREQGAGGTGELFF.

The CDR3 DNA reads as TGCAGCGAACAGACAGGGTTCACAGATACGCAGTATTTT. The encoded protein is CSEQTGFTDTQYF. V is TRBV29-1 and J is TRBJ2-3; TRBD1 matches at 7 bases. Germline V gene lookup returns CDR1 SQVTM and CDR2 ANQGSEA. There are 13 residues in the CDR3. V was pared by 7 bases and J by 2 bases, with 6 bases of the junction left unmatched.

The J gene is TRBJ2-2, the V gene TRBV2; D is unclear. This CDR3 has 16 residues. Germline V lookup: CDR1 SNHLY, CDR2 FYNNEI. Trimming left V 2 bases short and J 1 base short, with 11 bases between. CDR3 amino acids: CASSELGLKNTGELFF. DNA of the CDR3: TGTGCCAGCAGTGAACTGGGCTTAAAGAACACCGGGGAGCTGTTTTTT.

The DNA of the CDR3 is TGTGCCAGCAGCCCCCGCCTGCAGGGTCTCTCCTACGAGCAGTACTTC. It specifies CASSPRLQGLSYEQYF. The genes are TRBV11-2 and TRBJ2-7; tentative D call: TRBD1 (5 bases). Germline assignment: CDR1 SGHAT and CDR2 FQNNGV. Between the trimmed V and J ends, which lost 5 bases and 0 bases, there was a span of 17 bases. This CDR3 has 16 residues.

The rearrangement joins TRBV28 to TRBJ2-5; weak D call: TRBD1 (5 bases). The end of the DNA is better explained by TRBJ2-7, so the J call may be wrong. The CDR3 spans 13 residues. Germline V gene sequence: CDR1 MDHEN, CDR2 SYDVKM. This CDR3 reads CAATGPPRYEQYF. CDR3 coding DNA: TGTGCTGCTACAGGCCCCCCTCGCTACGAGCAGTACTTC.

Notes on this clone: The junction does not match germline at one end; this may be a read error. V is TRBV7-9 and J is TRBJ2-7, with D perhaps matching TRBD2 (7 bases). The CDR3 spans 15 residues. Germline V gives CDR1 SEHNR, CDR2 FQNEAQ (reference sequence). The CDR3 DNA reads TGTTCCAGCAGCCCCAGGGGAGGGCCCGACTACGAGCAGTACTTC. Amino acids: CSSSPRGGPDYEQYF.

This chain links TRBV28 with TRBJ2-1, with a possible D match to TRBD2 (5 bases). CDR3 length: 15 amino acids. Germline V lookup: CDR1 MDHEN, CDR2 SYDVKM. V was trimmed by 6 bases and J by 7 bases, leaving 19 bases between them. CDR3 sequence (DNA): TGTGCCAGCAGCCTAACTAGGTTGGGCGAAAATGAGCAGTTCTTC. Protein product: CASSLTRLGENEQFF.

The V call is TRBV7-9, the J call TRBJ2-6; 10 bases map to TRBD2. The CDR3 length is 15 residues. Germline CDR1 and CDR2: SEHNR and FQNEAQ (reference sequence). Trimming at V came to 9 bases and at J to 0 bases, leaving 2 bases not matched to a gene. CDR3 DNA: TGTGCCAGTAGCGGGGGGAACTCTGGGGCCAACGTCCTGACTTTC. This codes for CASSGGNSGANVLTF.

The CDR3 DNA follows: TGTGCCAGCGGGGGGAGCGGGAGGAACACCGGGGAGCTGTTTTTT. It translates to CASGGSGRNTGELFF. The V call is TRBV2, the J call TRBJ2-2; TRBD2 matches at 8 bases. After removal of 8 bases from V and 1 base from J, the junction contained 6 bases not matched to a gene. The germline gives CDR1 SNHLY, CDR2 FYNNEI. This CDR3 has 15 residues. Complete variable domain (other parts from reference TRBV2 and TRBJ2-2): EPEVTQTPSHQVTQMGQEVILRCVPISNHLYFYWYRQILGQKVEFLVSFYNNEISEKSEIFDDQFSVERPDGSNFTLKIRSTKLEDSAMYFCASGGSGRNTGELFFGEGSRLTVL.

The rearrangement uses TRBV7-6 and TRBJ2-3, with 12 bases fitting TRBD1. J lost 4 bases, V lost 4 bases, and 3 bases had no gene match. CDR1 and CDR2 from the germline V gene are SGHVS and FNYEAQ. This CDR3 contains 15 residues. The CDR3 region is CASSSGQGAPDTQYF. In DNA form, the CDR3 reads TGTGCCAGCAGCTCGGGACAGGGGGCTCCAGATACGCAGTATTTT.

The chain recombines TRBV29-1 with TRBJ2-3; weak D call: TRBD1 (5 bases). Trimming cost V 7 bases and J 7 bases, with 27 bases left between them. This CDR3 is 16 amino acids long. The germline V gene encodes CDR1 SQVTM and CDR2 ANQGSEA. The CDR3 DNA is TGCAGCGCCCTTAATACCCCCCAGGGCATTCAGTATACGCAGTATTTT. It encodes CSALNTPQGIQYTQYF.

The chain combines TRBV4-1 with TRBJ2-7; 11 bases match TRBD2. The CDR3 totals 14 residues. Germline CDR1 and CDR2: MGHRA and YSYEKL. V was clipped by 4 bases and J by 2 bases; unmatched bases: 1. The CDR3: CASSLAGGTYEQYF. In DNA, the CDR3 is TGCGCCAGCAGCCTAGCGGGAGGGACCTACGAGCAGTACTTC.

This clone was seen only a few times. CDR3 residues: CASSFPSTDTQYF. In DNA form, the CDR3 reads TGTGCCAGCAGTTTTCCGAGCACAGATACGCAGTATTTT. This sequence joins TRBV28 and TRBJ2-3; D unresolved. The V gene lost 3 bases and the J gene lost 0 bases, with 4 bases spanning the gap. The CDR3 runs 13 residues. CDR1 and CDR2 (germline): MDHEN, SYDVKM.

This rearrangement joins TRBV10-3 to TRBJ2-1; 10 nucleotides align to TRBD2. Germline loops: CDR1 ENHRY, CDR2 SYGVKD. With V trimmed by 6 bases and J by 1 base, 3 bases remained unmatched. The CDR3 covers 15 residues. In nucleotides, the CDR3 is TGTGCCATCAGCTCTAGCGGGAGTTCCTACAATGAGCAGTTCTTC. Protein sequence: CAISSSGSSYNEQFF.

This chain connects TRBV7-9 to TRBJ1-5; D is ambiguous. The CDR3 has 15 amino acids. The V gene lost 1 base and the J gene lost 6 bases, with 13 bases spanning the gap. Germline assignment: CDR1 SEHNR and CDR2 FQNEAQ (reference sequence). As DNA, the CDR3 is TGTGCCAGCAGCTTAGGGCCGGGTGAGGGTCAGCCCCAGCATTTT. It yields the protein CASSLGPGEGQPQHF.

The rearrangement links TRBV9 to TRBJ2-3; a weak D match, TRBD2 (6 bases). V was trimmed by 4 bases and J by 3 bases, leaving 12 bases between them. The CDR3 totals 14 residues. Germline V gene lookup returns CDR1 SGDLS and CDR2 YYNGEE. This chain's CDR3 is CASSPAAGTDTQYF. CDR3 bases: TGTGCCAGCAGCCCCGCCGCGGGGACAGATACGCAGTATTTT. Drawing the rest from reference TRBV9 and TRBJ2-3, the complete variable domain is DSGVTQTPKHLITATGQRVTLRCSPRSGDLSVYWYQQSLDQGLQFLIQYYNGEERAKGNILERFSAQQFPDLHSELNLSSLELGDSALYFCASSPAAGTDTQYFGPGTRLTVL.

CDR3 residues: CASSQKLLDRVYF. The CDR3 DNA sequence: TGCGCCAGCAGCCAAAAACTACTGGACAGGGTCTACTTC. The chain employs TRBV4-1 and TRBJ2-7; 8 bases agree with TRBD1. Germline V gene lookup returns CDR1 MGHRA and CDR2 YSYEKL. The length of the CDR3 is 13 residues. V was clipped by 2 bases and J by 13 bases; unmatched bases: 10.

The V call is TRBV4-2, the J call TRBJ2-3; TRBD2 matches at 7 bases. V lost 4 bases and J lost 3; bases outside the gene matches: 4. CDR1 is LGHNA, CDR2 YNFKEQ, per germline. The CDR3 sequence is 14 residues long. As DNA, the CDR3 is TGTGCCAGCAGCCCGGGGGGTGGGACAGATACGCAGTATTTT. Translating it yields CASSPGGGTDTQYF.